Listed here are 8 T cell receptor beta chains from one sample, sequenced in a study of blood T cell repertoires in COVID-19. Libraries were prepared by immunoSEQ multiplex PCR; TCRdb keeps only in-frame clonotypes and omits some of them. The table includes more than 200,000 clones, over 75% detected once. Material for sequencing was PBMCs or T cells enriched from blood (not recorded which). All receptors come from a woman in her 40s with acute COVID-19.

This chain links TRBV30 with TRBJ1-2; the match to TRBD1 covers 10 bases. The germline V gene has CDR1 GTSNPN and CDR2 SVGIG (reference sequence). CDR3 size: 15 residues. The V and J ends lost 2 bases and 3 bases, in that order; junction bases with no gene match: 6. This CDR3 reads CAWSLGQGVDYGYTF. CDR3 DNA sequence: TGTGCCTGGAGTCTTGGACAGGGGGTAGACTATGGCTACACCTTC.

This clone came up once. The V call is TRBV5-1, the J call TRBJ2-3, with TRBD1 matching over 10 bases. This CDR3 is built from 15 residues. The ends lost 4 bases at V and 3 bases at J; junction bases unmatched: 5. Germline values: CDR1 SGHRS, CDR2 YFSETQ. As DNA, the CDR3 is TGCGCCAGCAGCCCCGACAGGGGGCGGACAGATACGCAGTATTTT. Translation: CASSPDRGRTDTQYF.

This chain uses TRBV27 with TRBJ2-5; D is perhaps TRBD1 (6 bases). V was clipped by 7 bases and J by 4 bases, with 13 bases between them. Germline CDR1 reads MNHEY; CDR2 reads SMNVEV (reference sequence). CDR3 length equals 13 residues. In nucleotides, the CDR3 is TGTGCCAGCACGACAAACAGGGCAGAGACCCAGTACTTC. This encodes CASTTNRAETQYF.

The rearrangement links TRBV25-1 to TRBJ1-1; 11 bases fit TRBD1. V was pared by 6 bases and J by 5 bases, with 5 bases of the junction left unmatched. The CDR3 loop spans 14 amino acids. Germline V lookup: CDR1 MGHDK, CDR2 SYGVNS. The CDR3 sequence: CASSGDRGNTEAFF. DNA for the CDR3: TGTGCCAGCAGCGGGGACAGGGGGAATACTGAAGCTTTCTTT.

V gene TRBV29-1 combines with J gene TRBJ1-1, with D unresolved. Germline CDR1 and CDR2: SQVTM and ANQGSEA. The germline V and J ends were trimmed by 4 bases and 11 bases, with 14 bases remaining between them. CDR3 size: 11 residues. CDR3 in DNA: TGCAGCGTTGGGGAGCGGAGTATTGCTTTCTTT. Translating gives CSVGERSIAFF.

Here the CDR3 reads CATSDLGQGGKETQYF. CDR3 sequence (DNA): TGTGCCACCAGTGATCTGGGACAGGGTGGTAAAGAGACCCAGTACTTC. V and J are TRBV24-1 and TRBJ2-5, with 9 bases aligning to TRBD1. Germline assignment: CDR1 KGHDR and CDR2 SFDVKD. Germline trimming cut 3 bases from V and 3 bases from J; bases unmatched to any gene: 7. This CDR3 contains 16 residues.

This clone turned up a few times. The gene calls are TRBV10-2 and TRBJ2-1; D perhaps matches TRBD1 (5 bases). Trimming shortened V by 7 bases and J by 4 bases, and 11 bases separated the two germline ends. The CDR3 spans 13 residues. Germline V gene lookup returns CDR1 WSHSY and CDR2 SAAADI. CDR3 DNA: TGCGCCAGCAATCGAGACAGTTACAATGAGCAGTTCTTC. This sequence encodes CASNRDSYNEQFF.

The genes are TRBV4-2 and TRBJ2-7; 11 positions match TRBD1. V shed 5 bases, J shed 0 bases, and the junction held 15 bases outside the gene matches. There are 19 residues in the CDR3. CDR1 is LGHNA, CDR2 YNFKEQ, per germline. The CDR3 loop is CASSDPSGTGGKGSYEQYF. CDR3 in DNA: TGTGCCAGCAGCGACCCCTCCGGGACAGGGGGAAAAGGCTCCTACGAGCAGTACTTC.